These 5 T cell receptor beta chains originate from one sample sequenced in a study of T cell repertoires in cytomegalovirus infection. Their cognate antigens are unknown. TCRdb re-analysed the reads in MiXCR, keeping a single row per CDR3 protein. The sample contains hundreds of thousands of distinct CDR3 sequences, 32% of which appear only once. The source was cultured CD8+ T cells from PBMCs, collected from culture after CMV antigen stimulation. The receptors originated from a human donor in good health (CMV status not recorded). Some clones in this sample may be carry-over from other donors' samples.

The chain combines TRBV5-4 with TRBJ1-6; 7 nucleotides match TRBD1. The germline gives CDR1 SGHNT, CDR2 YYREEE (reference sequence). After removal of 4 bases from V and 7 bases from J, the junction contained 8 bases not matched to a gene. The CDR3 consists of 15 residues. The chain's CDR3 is CASSATGFVNSPLHF. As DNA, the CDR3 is TGTGCCAGCAGCGCGACAGGGTTTGTCAATTCACCCCTCCACTTT. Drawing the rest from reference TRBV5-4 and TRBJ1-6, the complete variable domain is ETGVTQSPTHLIKTRGQQVTLRCSSQSGHNTVSWYQQALGQGPQFIFQYYREEENGRGNFPPRFSGLQFPNYSSELNVNALELDDSALYLCASSATGFVNSPLHFGNGTRLTVT.

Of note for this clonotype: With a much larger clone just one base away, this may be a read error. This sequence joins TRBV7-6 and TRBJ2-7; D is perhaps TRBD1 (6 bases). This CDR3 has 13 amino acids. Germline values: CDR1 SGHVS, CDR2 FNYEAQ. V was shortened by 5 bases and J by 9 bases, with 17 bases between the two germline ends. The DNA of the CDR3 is TGTGCCAGCAGCCCCAGGGGTGTTGGCGTGCAGTACGTC. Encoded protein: CASSPRGVGVQYV.

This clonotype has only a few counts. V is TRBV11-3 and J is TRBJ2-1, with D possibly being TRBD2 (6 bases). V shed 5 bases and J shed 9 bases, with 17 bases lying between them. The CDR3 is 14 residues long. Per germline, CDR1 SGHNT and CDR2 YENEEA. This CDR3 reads CASSIAVGWAEQFF. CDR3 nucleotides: TGTGCCAGCAGCATAGCGGTGGGTTGGGCTGAGCAGTTCTTC.

For the CDR3, the DNA is TGCGCCAGCAGCCAAGAGAGGGCCCATTCAGATACGCAGTATTTT. Its translation is CASSQERAHSDTQYF. This rearrangement joins TRBV4-1 to TRBJ2-3; possibly TRBD2 for D (5 bases). From germline, CDR1 is MGHRA and CDR2 YSYEKL. V lost 0 bases, J lost 4 bases, and 11 bases lay in between. The CDR3 is 15 amino acids.

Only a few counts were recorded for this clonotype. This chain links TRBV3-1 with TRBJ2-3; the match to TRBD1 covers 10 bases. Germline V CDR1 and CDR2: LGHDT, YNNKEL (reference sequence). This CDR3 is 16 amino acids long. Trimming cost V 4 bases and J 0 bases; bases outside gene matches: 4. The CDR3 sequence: CASSPGTGVSTDTQYF. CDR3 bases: TGTGCCAGCAGCCCCGGGACAGGGGTTAGCACAGATACGCAGTATTTT.